These T cell receptor beta chains were read from a single sample in a study of identical twins. TCRdb reprocessed the 5' RACE reads via MiXCR and lists one record per CDR3 protein. The data contain some 250,000 distinct CDR3 sequences, over 9.5% of them seen just once; the ten biggest clones take up about 3.9%. This same sample was also part of a study on yellow fever vaccine responses in identical twins.

Specimen: memory (CD45RO+) T cells sorted from blood. These receptors came from a young woman in good health. CDR3s include the opening cysteine and the closing phenylalanine or tryptophan. Each record gives: J gene, V gene, D gene, clone size, CDR3 protein, CDR3 DNA. D genes are given only for firm matches. The size field is filled for only some rows; it gives once, few, many or a size class.

j_call: TRBJ2-1; v_call: TRBV7-2; d_call: TRBD1; clone_size: few; cdr3_aa: CASSVGQGALHAQFF; cdr3_nt: TGTGCCAGCAGCGTCGGACAGGGGGCTCTCCATGCGCAGTTCTTC
j_call: TRBJ2-7; v_call: TRBV5-1; d_call: TRBD1; clone_size: few; cdr3_aa: CASSLDRGLGSYEQYF; cdr3_nt: TGCGCCAGCAGCTTGGACAGGGGGCTCGGGTCCTACGAGCAGTACTTC
j_call: TRBJ2-7; v_call: TRBV7-2; d_call: TRBD2; clone_size: few; cdr3_aa: CASSFNSGAPTYEQYF; cdr3_nt: TGTGCCAGCAGCTTCAATAGCGGGGCGCCCACCTACGAGCAGTACTTC
j_call: TRBJ2-3; v_call: TRBV6-1; d_call: TRBD2; clone_size: few; cdr3_aa: CASSRGTSGDTQYF; cdr3_nt: TGTGCCAGCAGCCGAGGGACTAGCGGAGATACGCAGTATTTT
j_call: TRBJ2-1; v_call: TRBV5-6; d_call: -; clone_size: -; cdr3_aa: CASSLESGRRTYNEQFF; cdr3_nt: TGTGCCAGCAGCTTGGAAAGCGGGCGGAGGACCTACAATGAGCAGTTCTTC
j_call: TRBJ1-1; v_call: TRBV29-1; d_call: TRBD1; clone_size: few; cdr3_aa: CSVEAESGQGFDTEAFF; cdr3_nt: TGCAGCGTTGAAGCGGAGTCGGGACAGGGATTTGACACTGAAGCTTTCTTT
j_call: TRBJ2-2; v_call: TRBV10-3; d_call: TRBD2; clone_size: -; cdr3_aa: CAIRESGGTGELFF; cdr3_nt: TGTGCCATCAGAGAAAGCGGGGGAACCGGGGAGCTGTTTTTT
j_call: TRBJ2-2; v_call: TRBV6-1; d_call: -; clone_size: -; cdr3_aa: CASRSGGKSTGELFF; cdr3_nt: TGTGCCAGCAGATCAGGCGGGAAGAGCACCGGGGAGCTGTTTTTT
j_call: TRBJ2-1; v_call: TRBV5-1; d_call: -; clone_size: few; cdr3_aa: CASSHTGAPDNEQFF; cdr3_nt: TGCGCCAGCAGCCATACGGGAGCGCCAGACAATGAGCAGTTCTTC
j_call: TRBJ2-7; v_call: TRBV15; d_call: TRBD2; clone_size: -; cdr3_aa: CATSGVLSGRALGLVYEQYF; cdr3_nt: TGTGCCACCAGCGGAGTACTTAGCGGGAGGGCGTTGGGGTTGGTCTACGAGCAGTACTTC
j_call: TRBJ2-5; v_call: TRBV11-2; d_call: -; clone_size: few; cdr3_aa: CASSPTDSPPRETQYF; cdr3_nt: TGTGCCAGCAGCCCAACGGACAGCCCGCCTAGGGAGACCCAGTACTTC
j_call: TRBJ1-1; v_call: TRBV12-3/TRBV12-4; d_call: -; clone_size: few; cdr3_aa: CASSYTGVAFF; cdr3_nt: TGTGCCAGCAGCTATACGGGGGTAGCTTTCTTT
j_call: TRBJ2-7; v_call: TRBV12-3/TRBV12-4; d_call: TRBD1; clone_size: few; cdr3_aa: CASSLAMGQGNFEQYF; cdr3_nt: TGTGCCAGCAGCTTAGCTATGGGACAGGGGAACTTCGAGCAGTACTTC
j_call: TRBJ2-5; v_call: TRBV12-3/TRBV12-4; d_call: -; clone_size: many; cdr3_aa: CASSWDRNQETQYF; cdr3_nt: TGTGCCAGCAGCTGGGACCGTAACCAAGAGACCCAGTACTTC
j_call: TRBJ2-7; v_call: TRBV18; d_call: TRBD2; clone_size: -; cdr3_aa: CASFLTSGSYEQYF; cdr3_nt: TGTGCCAGCTTTCTGACTAGCGGGAGCTACGAGCAGTACTTC
j_call: TRBJ2-1; v_call: TRBV28; d_call: -; clone_size: -; cdr3_aa: CASQRENNEQFF; cdr3_nt: TGTGCCAGCCAAAGGGAGAACAATGAGCAGTTCTTC
j_call: TRBJ2-7; v_call: TRBV20-1; d_call: -; clone_size: many; cdr3_aa: CSAEIWSRESEQYF; cdr3_nt: TGCAGTGCGGAAATTTGGTCTCGGGAAAGCGAGCAGTACTTC
j_call: TRBJ2-7; v_call: TRBV5-6; d_call: TRBD1; clone_size: -; cdr3_aa: CASSSLGTGFFEQYF; cdr3_nt: TGTGCCAGCAGTAGTTTGGGGACAGGGTTCTTCGAGCAGTACTTC
j_call: TRBJ2-5; v_call: TRBV14; d_call: TRBD1; clone_size: -; cdr3_aa: CASSPWTGHETQYF; cdr3_nt: TGTGCCAGCAGCCCGTGGACAGGGCACGAGACCCAGTACTTC
j_call: TRBJ2-4; v_call: TRBV6-2/TRBV6-3; d_call: TRBD2; clone_size: many; cdr3_aa: CASKVERDGLAKNIQYF; cdr3_nt: TGTGCCAGCAAGGTTGAGCGGGACGGACTAGCCAAAAACATTCAGTACTTC
j_call: TRBJ2-3; v_call: TRBV20-1; d_call: TRBD1; clone_size: few; cdr3_aa: CSARDRADTQYF; cdr3_nt: TGCAGTGCTAGGGACAGGGCAGATACGCAGTATTTT
j_call: TRBJ2-1; v_call: TRBV20-1; d_call: TRBD1; clone_size: few; cdr3_aa: CSARDRQGLRGEQFF; cdr3_nt: TGCAGTGCTAGAGATCGACAGGGGCTCCGGGGTGAGCAGTTCTTC
j_call: TRBJ2-7; v_call: TRBV4-3; d_call: -; clone_size: many; cdr3_aa: CASSQDLGRTHYEQYF; cdr3_nt: TGCGCCAGCAGCCAAGATTTAGGGCGGACTCACTACGAGCAGTACTTC
j_call: TRBJ2-2; v_call: TRBV7-2; d_call: -; clone_size: many; cdr3_aa: CASREGAGELFF; cdr3_nt: TGTGCCAGCAGGGAAGGGGCCGGGGAGCTGTTTTTT
j_call: TRBJ2-2; v_call: TRBV29-1; d_call: -; clone_size: -; cdr3_aa: CSVEVGGRGTGELFF; cdr3_nt: TGCAGCGTTGAAGTAGGGGGGAGGGGCACCGGGGAGCTGTTTTTT
j_call: TRBJ2-7; v_call: TRBV20-1; d_call: TRBD2; clone_size: many; cdr3_aa: CSARDRRAGVPYEQYF; cdr3_nt: TGCAGTGCTAGAGATCGGAGAGCGGGAGTGCCCTACGAGCAGTACTTC
j_call: TRBJ2-3; v_call: TRBV12-3/TRBV12-4; d_call: TRBD2; clone_size: few; cdr3_aa: CASSHNLAGLTDTQYF; cdr3_nt: TGTGCCAGCAGCCATAATCTAGCGGGTCTCACAGATACGCAGTATTTT
j_call: TRBJ2-5; v_call: TRBV6-2/TRBV6-3; d_call: -; clone_size: -; cdr3_aa: CASRENRQETLYF; cdr3_nt: TGTGCCAGCCGGGAGAACAGACAAGAGACCCTGTACTTC
j_call: TRBJ2-5; v_call: TRBV2; d_call: -; clone_size: once; cdr3_aa: CASRAGRGETQYF; cdr3_nt: TGTGCCAGCAGGGCTGGACGGGGAGAGACCCAGTACTTC
j_call: TRBJ2-1; v_call: TRBV10-3; d_call: -; clone_size: -; cdr3_aa: CAISVRGGEQFF; cdr3_nt: TGTGCCATCAGTGTAAGGGGGGGTGAGCAGTTCTTC
j_call: TRBJ2-5; v_call: TRBV10-3; d_call: TRBD1; clone_size: few; cdr3_aa: CAIRGTGEIETQYF; cdr3_nt: TGTGCCATCAGAGGGACAGGGGAGATTGAGACCCAGTACTTC
j_call: TRBJ2-1; v_call: TRBV14; d_call: TRBD2; clone_size: -; cdr3_aa: CASSQVGEGEQFF; cdr3_nt: TGTGCCAGCAGCCAAGTGGGGGAGGGTGAGCAGTTCTTC
j_call: TRBJ2-1; v_call: TRBV5-1; d_call: TRBD2; clone_size: many; cdr3_aa: CASSADLSGRNNEQFF; cdr3_nt: TGCGCCAGCAGCGCCGACCTTAGCGGGAGGAACAATGAGCAGTTCTTC
j_call: TRBJ2-3; v_call: TRBV5-1; d_call: -; clone_size: -; cdr3_aa: CASSLERSALLTDTQYF; cdr3_nt: TGCGCCAGCAGCTTGGAGAGGTCCGCGCTACTCACAGATACGCAGTATTTT
j_call: TRBJ1-2; v_call: TRBV12-3/TRBV12-4; d_call: -; clone_size: many; cdr3_aa: CASSLVDRGYTF; cdr3_nt: TGTGCCAGCAGTTTAGTGGACAGAGGCTACACCTTC
j_call: TRBJ2-1; v_call: TRBV7-8; d_call: -; clone_size: many; cdr3_aa: CASSLVWESSYNEQFF; cdr3_nt: TGTGCCAGCAGCTTAGTATGGGAGAGCTCCTACAATGAGCAGTTCTTC
j_call: TRBJ1-4; v_call: TRBV5-8; d_call: TRBD1; clone_size: many; cdr3_aa: CASSWTGTSNEKLFF; cdr3_nt: TGTGCCAGCAGCTGGACAGGTACCTCCAATGAAAAACTGTTTTTT
j_call: TRBJ2-1; v_call: TRBV6-1; d_call: TRBD2; clone_size: few; cdr3_aa: CASSGDLAGGYNEQFF; cdr3_nt: TGTGCCAGCTCTGGGGATTTAGCGGGAGGATACAATGAGCAGTTCTTC
j_call: TRBJ1-4; v_call: TRBV6-2/TRBV6-3; d_call: TRBD1; clone_size: -; cdr3_aa: CASSYAPGTGRSEKLFF; cdr3_nt: TGTGCCAGCAGTTACGCGCCTGGGACAGGGAGGAGTGAAAAACTGTTTTTT
j_call: TRBJ1-3; v_call: TRBV4-2; d_call: -; clone_size: many; cdr3_aa: CASSQAIAVETTIYF; cdr3_nt: TGTGCCAGCAGCCAAGCGATCGCGGTGGAAACAACCATATATTTT
j_call: TRBJ2-3; v_call: TRBV2; d_call: TRBD2; clone_size: few; cdr3_aa: CASSEGLAGYTDTQYF; cdr3_nt: TGTGCCAGCAGTGAAGGGCTAGCGGGTTACACAGATACGCAGTATTTT
j_call: TRBJ2-3; v_call: TRBV21-1; d_call: -; clone_size: few; cdr3_aa: CASSKWPGGDTQYF; cdr3_nt: TGTGCCAGCAGCAAATGGCCCGGTGGGGATACGCAGTATTTT